The 14 T cell receptor beta chains reported below all come from one sample, sequenced in a study of cytomegalovirus exposure and HLA in healthy donors. Here immunoSEQ multiplex PCR was the method, and the copy in TCRdb shows in-frame clones only, minus some. The sample lists about 70,000 clones; 80% to 95% were seen once. The sequenced material came from PBMCs. These TCRs come from a man between 18 and 35 years old in good health and CMV-seropositive.

The J gene is TRBJ2-3, the V gene TRBV9; 7 positions agree with TRBD2. CDR3 length: 14 amino acids. V shed 0 bases and J 4 bases; nucleotides not matched to a gene: 2. CDR1 SGDLS and CDR2 YYNGEE come from the germline V gene. CDR3 DNA sequence: TGTGCCAGCAGCGTAGCTACTAGCGCAGATACGCAGTATTTT. This gives the protein CASSVATSADTQYF.

This CDR3 reads CASRQGASNQPQHF. The CDR3 DNA sequence: TGTGCCAGCAGACAGGGGGCTAGCAATCAGCCCCAGCATTTT. The genes are TRBV6-5 and TRBJ1-5, with TRBD1 identical over 9 bases. The V gene end was trimmed by 6 bases and the J gene end by 0 bases; junction bases not matched to a gene: 0. The CDR3 has 14 amino acids. Germline CDR1 and CDR2: MNHEY and SVGAGI.

The V and J genes are TRBV28 and TRBJ2-7, with TRBD1 matching 7 bases. The CDR3 loop spans 15 amino acids. Trimming took 7 bases from V and 4 from J; bases not matched to a gene: 13. In germline, CDR1 is MDHEN, CDR2 SYDVKM. The CDR3 DNA reads as TGTGCCAGCACTCCACCTCCCACAGGGGATTACGAGCAGTACTTC. Protein: CASTPPPTGDYEQYF.

The chain is built from TRBV4-2 and TRBJ2-7; TRBD1 aligns across 7 bases. This CDR3 comprises 15 residues. Looked up from germline, CDR1 is LGHNA and CDR2 is YNFKEQ. V dropped 1 base and J dropped 1; count of bases not matched to a gene: 4. CDR3 amino acids: CASSQAPGGSYEQYF. Written as DNA, the CDR3 is TGTGCCAGCAGCCAAGCACCAGGGGGATCCTACGAGCAGTACTTC.

The chain has TRBV2 and TRBJ2-5; perhaps TRBD1 as D (5 bases). This CDR3 has 15 amino acids. Between the trimmed V and J ends, which lost 7 bases and 4 bases, there was a span of 19 bases. CDR1 is SNHLY and CDR2 is FYNNEI in the germline V gene. The CDR3 DNA reads as TGTGCCAGCACTCCAGGGTTCATGTCCCGAGAGACCCAGTACTTC. It specifies CASTPGFMSRETQYF.

V usage is TRBV11-2 and J usage is TRBJ1-3; D might be TRBD1 (6 bases). The CDR3 sequence is 19 residues long. The ends were cut back, 5 bases at V and 0 bases at J, with 23 bases in the middle. Germline CDR1 and CDR2: SGHAT and FQNNGV. Here the CDR3 DNA reads TGTGCCAGCAGCCTTACTTCGCCCTCCAGGGGCGGCTCTGGAAACACCATATATTTT. Amino acids: CASSLTSPSRGGSGNTIYF.

The rearrangement uses TRBV9 and TRBJ2-1, with D hard to call. CDR1 is SGDLS, CDR2 YYNGEE, per germline. The length of the CDR3 is 14 residues. V was shortened by 0 bases and J by 5 bases, with 9 bases between the two germline ends. Here the CDR3 DNA reads TGTGCCAGCAGCGTAGCCCCTATCCACAATGAGCAGTTCTTC. It encodes CASSVAPIHNEQFF.

V and J are TRBV6-5 and TRBJ2-4; tentatively, D is TRBD1 (6 bases). Trimming shortened V by 5 bases and J by 13 bases, and 15 bases separated the two germline ends. Germline assignment: CDR1 MNHEY and CDR2 SVGAGI. The CDR3 is 12 residues long. The CDR3 sequence: CASSPKTGLQYF. CDR3 nucleotide sequence: TGTGCCAGCAGTCCCAAGACAGGTTTGCAGTACTTC.

The count of this clone is one. This sequence joins TRBV7-9 and TRBJ2-1; TRBD2 might be the D (6 bases). V was cut by 3 bases and J by 3 bases, with 12 bases left in between. Germline assignment: CDR1 SEHNR and CDR2 FQNEAQ (reference sequence). The CDR3 is 15 amino acids. CDR3 loop: CASSFLAGSYNEQFF. The CDR3 DNA reads as TGTGCCAGCAGCTTTTTGGCGGGAAGCTACAATGAGCAGTTCTTC. Based on the CDR3 plus reference TRBV7-9 and TRBJ2-1, the full variable domain is DTGVSQNPRHKITKRGQNVTFRCDPISEHNRLYWYRQTLGQGPEFLTYFQNEAQLEKSRLLSDRFSAERPKGSFSTLEIQRTEQGDSAMYLCASSFLAGSYNEQFFGPGTRLTVL.

The CDR3 loop reads CASSWKREGWKETQYF. CDR3 coding DNA: TGTGCCAGCAGCTGGAAGCGGGAGGGCTGGAAAGAGACCCAGTACTTC. The rearrangement uses TRBV5-6 and TRBJ2-5; 10 nucleotides match TRBD2. This CDR3 spans 16 amino acids. Germline trimming cut 3 bases from V and 3 bases from J; bases unmatched to any gene: 8. Germline V gene data show CDR1 as SGHDT and CDR2 as YYEEEE.

The chain joins TRBV28 to TRBJ1-2, with a tentative D call TRBD1 (6 bases). CDR1 MDHEN and CDR2 SYDVKM come from the germline V gene. The CDR3 spans 13 residues. Trimming shortened V by 3 bases and J by 4 bases, and 9 bases separated the two germline ends. This chain's CDR3 is CASSFTGTYGYTF. The CDR3 DNA follows: TGTGCCAGCAGTTTCACAGGGACCTATGGCTACACCTTC.

The chain joins TRBV6-1 to TRBJ1-2; D is ambiguous. CDR1 and CDR2 (germline): MNHNS, SASEGT. This CDR3 comprises 14 residues. The V gene lost 4 bases and the J gene lost 0 bases, with 9 bases spanning the gap. CDR3 bases: TGTGCCAGCAGTGTTGCATCAGCTAACTATGGCTACACCTTC. As protein: CASSVASANYGYTF.

This clone was counted once. The rearrangement joins TRBV25-1 to TRBJ1-2; the match to TRBD1 covers 8 bases. From germline, CDR1 is MGHDK and CDR2 SYGVNS. The junction had 8 bases not matched to a gene; V was cut back by 3 bases and J by 5 bases. This CDR3 contains 15 residues. CDR3 sequence: CASSEGGTGLYGYTF. The CDR3 bases are TGTGCCAGCAGTGAGGGCGGGACAGGCCTTTATGGCTACACCTTC.

The chain links TRBV7-4 to TRBJ1-5; no definite D call. V lost 4 bases and J lost 4, with 14 bases in between. From germline, CDR1 is SGHVT and CDR2 SQSDAQ. The CDR3 is 15 amino acids. The CDR3 nucleotides read TGTGCCAGCAGCTCGTTCATCCCGGGGAATCAGCCCCAGCATTTT. Protein product: CASSSFIPGNQPQHF.